Each of the 16 T cell receptor beta chains below was sequenced from the same sample in a study of shared clonotypes between healthy human individuals. Clones were read by immunoSEQ multiplex PCR, and TCRdb kept only the in-frame ones, dropping some. The table shows some 790,000 clones, with around 70% occurring only once. Sequencing input: memory CD4+ T cells sorted from blood. Documented subset: CD45RA-negative fraction. These receptors came from a young woman in good health.

The V call is TRBV6-6, the J call TRBJ1-2; D gene unclear. The CDR3 is 15 amino acids. The V end was cut by 7 bases, the J end by 8 bases, with 23 bases between. CDR1 is MNHNY, CDR2 SVGAGI, per germline (reference sequence). The CDR3: CASKSLTSSLGGYTF. The CDR3 DNA reads TGTGCCAGCAAATCCCTAACTTCTAGTCTAGGCGGCTACACCTTC.

The chain carries TRBV27 and TRBJ2-7; no clear D. This CDR3 contains 15 residues. CDR1 is MNHEY, CDR2 SMNVEV, per germline (reference sequence). Trimming took 5 bases from V and 4 from J, leaving 18 bases between them. CDR3 sequence (DNA): TGTGCCAGCAGTCGCTCCTGGGGTACTGGGTACGAGCAGTACTTC. Translated: CASSRSWGTGYEQYF.

The rearrangement links TRBV28 to TRBJ2-7; possible D gene TRBD1, 6 bases. Looked up from germline, CDR1 is MDHEN and CDR2 is SYDVKM. This CDR3 is 13 amino acids long. The V end was cut by 6 bases, the J end by 5 bases, with 14 bases between. The CDR3 DNA reads as TGTGCCAGCAGCAGTACAGGGACCCACGAGCAGTACTTC. Protein product: CASSSTGTHEQYF. Using reference TRBV28 and TRBJ2-7 for the parts outside the CDR3, the full variable domain is DVKVTQSSRYLVKRTGEKVFLECVQDMDHENMFWYRQDPGLGLRLIYFSYDVKMKEKGDIPEGYSVSREKKERFSLILESASTNQTSMYLCASSSTGTHEQYFGPGTRLTVT.

In its sample, this clone was seen once. The genes are TRBV29-1 and TRBJ2-7; a weak D match, TRBD1 (6 bases). The CDR3 has 13 residues. Deletions cut 6 bases from V and 7 bases from J, with 19 bases between. The germline CDR1 and CDR2 sequences are SQVTM and ANQGSEA. CDR3 amino acids: CSVRTPGVREQYF. In DNA, the CDR3 is TGCAGCGTCCGCACCCCAGGGGTTAGGGAGCAGTACTTC.

Concerning this clone itself: This specimen includes other DNA sequences encoding the same CDR3. The chain has TRBV7-3 and TRBJ2-3; no clear D gene. CDR1 is SGHTA and CDR2 is FQGTGA in the germline V gene. V lost 2 bases and J 2 bases, leaving 5 bases between the germline ends. The CDR3 is 13 residues long. The CDR3 sequence: CASSLSITDTQYF. Here the CDR3 DNA reads TGTGCCAGCAGCTTATCCATCACAGATACGCAGTATTTT. The full variable domain, with the rest looked up from reference TRBV7-3 and TRBJ2-3, is GAGVSQTPSNKVTEKGKYVELRCDPISGHTALYWYRQSLGQGPEFLIYFQGTGAADDSGLPNDRFFAVRPEGSVSTLKIQRTERGDSAVYLCASSLSITDTQYFGPGTRLTVL.

In this sample, this clone turned up once. The chain has TRBV27 and TRBJ1-5, with 7 bases identical to TRBD1. Germline CDR1 is MNHEY and CDR2 is SMNVEV (reference sequence). This CDR3 is built from 17 residues. The ends lost 2 bases at V and 2 bases at J; junction bases unmatched: 9. The DNA of the CDR3 is TGTGCCAGCAGTTTAAGGTCTCAGGGGGGCGGCAATCAGCCCCAGCATTTT. This codes for CASSLRSQGGGNQPQHF.

The chain has TRBV10-1 and TRBJ1-5; no clear D gene. The CDR3 loop spans 13 amino acids. The germline gives CDR1 WNHNN, CDR2 SYGVQD (reference sequence). Trimming took off 0 bases at V and 4 bases at J, with 4 bases between the two ends. CDR3 in amino acids: CASSESTNQPQHF. The DNA of the CDR3 is TGCGCCAGCAGTGAGTCAACGAATCAGCCCCAGCATTTT.

The chain carries TRBV27 and TRBJ2-7; 13 bases fit TRBD2. The CDR3 sequence is 15 residues long. J gave up 5 bases and V 10 bases, and 11 bases lay outside the gene matches. The germline V gene has CDR1 MNHEY and CDR2 SMNVEV (reference sequence). The CDR3 loop reads CATHRTSGSMNEQYF. As DNA, the CDR3 is TGTGCCACACATCGGACTAGCGGGAGTATGAACGAGCAGTACTTC.

The chain employs TRBV27 and TRBJ2-7, with a possible D match to TRBD1 (6 bases). The CDR3 is 16 amino acids. Looked up from germline, CDR1 is MNHEY and CDR2 is SMNVEV (reference sequence). Trimming stripped 4 bases from V and 2 bases from J, with 18 bases between. The CDR3 region is CASSSPGTPGPYEQYF. Here the CDR3 DNA reads TGTGCCAGCAGTTCCCCCGGGACACCGGGCCCCTACGAGCAGTACTTC.

This chain connects TRBV2 to TRBJ2-1; TRBD1 matches 8 bases. The CDR3 totals 16 residues. V was pared by 6 bases and J by 2 bases, with 9 bases of the junction left unmatched. Germline V gene sequence: CDR1 SNHLY, CDR2 FYNNEI. The DNA for the CDR3 is TGTGCCAGCAGACCGATGGGACAGGTTACCTACAATGAGCAGTTCTTC. It codes for CASRPMGQVTYNEQFF.

This clone was seen repeatedly, ten times or more. J is TRBJ2-2 and V is TRBV6-4; tentative D call: TRBD2 (5 bases). Germline CDR1 is MRHNA and CDR2 is SNTAGT. Trimming left V 8 bases short and J 1 base short, with 11 bases between. This CDR3 comprises 14 residues. CDR3: CASSRTGNTGELFF. The CDR3 nucleotides read TGTGCCAGCTCTCGGACTGGGAACACCGGGGAGCTGTTTTTT.

The V call is TRBV2, the J call TRBJ2-1; 9 bases map to TRBD2. Trimming at V came to 8 bases and at J to 6 bases, leaving 8 bases not matched to a gene. Germline-derived CDR1 and CDR2 are SNHLY and FYNNEI. The CDR3 is made up of 14 amino acids. The DNA for the CDR3 is TGTGCCAGCCTTAGCGGGAGAGCGGTCAATGAGCAGTTCTTC. Residues: CASLSGRAVNEQFF.

This clone was seen ten or more times. The rearrangement uses TRBV6-6 and TRBJ2-3; 12 positions agree with TRBD2. CDR1 and CDR2 (germline): MNHNY, SVGAGI (reference sequence). This CDR3 is 15 amino acids long. After removal of 6 bases from V and 4 bases from J, the junction contained 5 bases not matched to a gene. This CDR3 is CASSQTSGRSDTQYF. CDR3 nucleotide sequence: TGTGCCAGCAGCCAAACTAGCGGGAGGTCAGATACGCAGTATTTT.

V is TRBV27 and J is TRBJ1-1, with D possibly being TRBD1 (5 bases). Trimming shortened V by 0 bases and J by 0 bases, and 8 bases separated the two germline ends. The CDR3 is made up of 15 amino acids. Germline CDR1 reads MNHEY; CDR2 reads SMNVEV (reference sequence). The CDR3 bases are TGTGCCAGCAGTTTATCATCAGGGTTGAACACTGAAGCTTTCTTT. Its translation is CASSLSSGLNTEAFF.

The CDR3 sequence is CASSEVFSGANVLTF. In DNA form, the CDR3 reads TGTGCCAGCAGTGAAGTCTTCTCTGGGGCCAACGTCCTGACTTTC. The chain recombines TRBV6-1 with TRBJ2-6; the D is unclear. Germline V gene lookup returns CDR1 MNHNS and CDR2 SASEGT. Trimming removed 1 base at V and 0 bases at J, with 4 bases between. The CDR3 is 15 residues long.

The count of this clone is one. This chain connects TRBV9 to TRBJ2-2; D is ambiguous. Per germline, CDR1 SGDLS and CDR2 YYNGEE. V dropped 0 bases and J dropped 5 bases, with 11 bases sitting between them. The CDR3 runs to 15 residues. The CDR3, as DNA: TGTGCCAGCAGCGTAGATCTTCGAACTACCGGGGAGCTGTTTTTT. Its protein product is CASSVDLRTTGELFF.